This TCR beta chain was sequenced during a study of blood T cell repertoires in COVID-19. This clone was counted a few times. Profiled with immunoSEQ multiplex PCR; TCRdb holds only in-frame clones, not every one. There are around 270,000 clones in the sample; about 85% occur only once, and roughly 0.94% lies in the top ten. V lost 3 bases and J 6 bases, leaving 12 bases between the germline ends. Germline V lookup: CDR1 LNHDA, CDR2 SQIVND (reference sequence). The CDR3 length is 13 residues. The V call is TRBV19, the J call TRBJ2-7; possibly TRBD2 for D (5 bases). This TCR was sampled from a human donor with COVID-19, enrolled during active disease. The donor label of this sample is uncertain. Source material: peripheral blood. In DNA form, the CDR3 reads TGTGCCAGTAGTATGGGGAGAACCGGCGAGCAGTACTTC. Amino acid sequence: CASSMGRTGEQYF.